These T cell receptor beta chains were read from a single sample in a study of T cells in localized non-small cell lung cancer. Method: immunoSEQ multiplex PCR; TCRdb's copy keeps in-frame clones and lacks some. In the table there are approximately 100,000 clones, approximately 90% of which are singletons. The sample in question was PBMCs, obtained before any cancer treatment. These receptors originate from a woman aged 35 to 75 with stage II squamous cell lung carcinoma. The CDR3 runs from the conserved cysteine through the conserved F or W. Fields, in order: J gene, D gene, V gene, clone size, CDR3 DNA, CDR3 protein. The D gene is left open where the match is weak. Clone sizes are given selectively: once, few, many, or a class where the clone is expanded.

j_call: TRBJ2-7; d_call: NA; v_call: TRBV19; clone_size: NA; cdr3_nt: TGTGCCAGTAGTCCCAAAGAGGGACTGGGATTGAGGCCCTACGAGCAGTACTTC; cdr3_aa: CASSPKEGLGLRPYEQYF
j_call: TRBJ1-1; d_call: NA; v_call: TRBV28; clone_size: few; cdr3_nt: TGTGCCACTAGGCTCGGGGGTAGGAACACTGAAGCTTTCTTT; cdr3_aa: CATRLGGRNTEAFF
j_call: TRBJ1-1; d_call: NA; v_call: TRBV5-1; clone_size: NA; cdr3_nt: TGCGCCAGCAGCTTGTCCCAGGGGTACACTGAAGCTTTCTTT; cdr3_aa: CASSLSQGYTEAFF
j_call: TRBJ2-5; d_call: TRBD1; v_call: TRBV5-4; clone_size: NA; cdr3_nt: TGTGCCAGCAGCCGTCCGGACAGGGACGGGACCCAGTACTTC; cdr3_aa: CASSRPDRDGTQYF
j_call: TRBJ1-1; d_call: NA; v_call: TRBV5-6; clone_size: NA; cdr3_nt: TGTGCCCTAACTGCTGAATCCTTCATGAACACTGAAGCTTTCTTT; cdr3_aa: CALTAESFMNTEAFF
j_call: TRBJ2-3; d_call: TRBD2; v_call: TRBV19; clone_size: NA; cdr3_nt: TGTGCCAGTAGTATGCTAGCGGGATTCAGCACAGATACGCAGTATTTT; cdr3_aa: CASSMLAGFSTDTQYF
j_call: TRBJ2-1; d_call: NA; v_call: TRBV5-1; clone_size: NA; cdr3_nt: TGCGCCAGCAGCGCCACGGGCTACAATGAGCAGTTCTTC; cdr3_aa: CASSATGYNEQFF
j_call: TRBJ2-3; d_call: NA; v_call: TRBV5-1; clone_size: NA; cdr3_nt: TGCGCCAGCAGCAAGGAGGGTGGACCATCACGCACAGATACGCAGTATTTT; cdr3_aa: CASSKEGGPSRTDTQYF
j_call: TRBJ1-5; d_call: NA; v_call: TRBV6-1; clone_size: NA; cdr3_nt: TGTGCCAGTGATCGGTTGTCAGGCAATCAGCCCCAGCATTTT; cdr3_aa: CASDRLSGNQPQHF
j_call: TRBJ1-1; d_call: NA; v_call: TRBV2; clone_size: NA; cdr3_nt: TGTGCCAGCAGTGAGGAGGCAGGGAGAAACACTGAAGCTTTCTTT; cdr3_aa: CASSEEAGRNTEAFF
j_call: TRBJ2-3; d_call: NA; v_call: TRBV7-9; clone_size: NA; cdr3_nt: TGTGCCAGCAGCTTAGCGGGAGAGACAGATACGCAGTATTTT; cdr3_aa: CASSLAGETDTQYF
j_call: TRBJ2-3; d_call: NA; v_call: TRBV4-2; clone_size: NA; cdr3_nt: TGTGCCAGCAGCCCAAATGTGGGGGGGCGGCCAGATACGCAGTATTTT; cdr3_aa: CASSPNVGGRPDTQYF
j_call: TRBJ1-1; d_call: NA; v_call: TRBV29-1; clone_size: NA; cdr3_nt: TGCAGCGTTGTCAGGGGCGGGGGAATGAACACTGAAGCTTTCTTT; cdr3_aa: CSVVRGGGMNTEAFF
j_call: TRBJ1-2; d_call: NA; v_call: TRBV6-1; clone_size: NA; cdr3_nt: TGTGCCAGCAGTGAAGTCGGGAACTATGGCTACACCTTC; cdr3_aa: CASSEVGNYGYTF
j_call: TRBJ1-2; d_call: NA; v_call: TRBV2; clone_size: NA; cdr3_nt: TGTGCCAGCAGTGAAAGGCATGGCTACACCTTC; cdr3_aa: CASSERHGYTF
j_call: TRBJ1-1; d_call: NA; v_call: TRBV10-3; clone_size: few; cdr3_nt: TGTGCCATCAGTGATGTCAGGGTGAACACTGAAGCTTTCTTT; cdr3_aa: CAISDVRVNTEAFF
j_call: TRBJ1-2; d_call: NA; v_call: TRBV5-6; clone_size: NA; cdr3_nt: TGTGCCAGCAGCTTGGCACCGAGGGCGGGCTACACCTTC; cdr3_aa: CASSLAPRAGYTF
j_call: TRBJ2-2; d_call: NA; v_call: TRBV19; clone_size: once; cdr3_nt: TGTGCCAGTAGTCACCGGGGCGGGTACACCACCGGGGAGCTGTTTTTT; cdr3_aa: CASSHRGGYTTGELFF
j_call: TRBJ1-5; d_call: NA; v_call: TRBV21-1; clone_size: NA; cdr3_nt: TGTGCCAGCAGCAAAGAGCAGGGGGATCAGCCCCAGCATTTT; cdr3_aa: CASSKEQGDQPQHF
j_call: TRBJ1-6; d_call: TRBD1; v_call: TRBV6-5; clone_size: NA; cdr3_nt: TGTGCCAGCAGAGACGGACAGGGCAGGAATTCACCCCTCCACTTT; cdr3_aa: CASRDGQGRNSPLHF
j_call: TRBJ2-5; d_call: NA; v_call: TRBV10-2; clone_size: NA; cdr3_nt: TGCGCCAGCTCACAGACACAAGAGACCCAGTACTTC; cdr3_aa: CASSQTQETQYF
j_call: TRBJ1-1; d_call: NA; v_call: TRBV7-2; clone_size: few; cdr3_nt: TGTGCCAGCAGCTTAGGGGGCTCAGGGCGTAAGAACACTGAAGCTTTCTTT; cdr3_aa: CASSLGGSGRKNTEAFF
j_call: TRBJ1-6; d_call: NA; v_call: TRBV28; clone_size: NA; cdr3_nt: TGTGCCAGCCGAGGGGTATCCTTTGGTTCACCCCTCCACTTT; cdr3_aa: CASRGVSFGSPLHF
j_call: TRBJ1-1; d_call: NA; v_call: TRBV6-6; clone_size: NA; cdr3_nt: TGTGCCAGCAGTTACAGGGGACACGGGACTGAAGCTTTCTTT; cdr3_aa: CASSYRGHGTEAFF
j_call: TRBJ2-3; d_call: NA; v_call: TRBV20-1; clone_size: NA; cdr3_nt: TGCAGTGCTCTGACAGATACGCAGTATTTT; cdr3_aa: CSALTDTQYF
j_call: TRBJ2-5; d_call: NA; v_call: TRBV2; clone_size: NA; cdr3_nt: TGTGCCAGCAGTGAAGACCTCTCGGAGACCCAGTACTTC; cdr3_aa: CASSEDLSETQYF
j_call: TRBJ1-4; d_call: NA; v_call: TRBV6-1; clone_size: NA; cdr3_nt: TGTGCCAGCAGTGACGGCCAGGGAAAGCTAGGCCTGTTTTTT; cdr3_aa: CASSDGQGKLGLFF
j_call: TRBJ2-3; d_call: NA; v_call: TRBV7-6; clone_size: NA; cdr3_nt: TGTGCCAGCAGCTTAGGAAGCGGAAATACGCAGTATTTT; cdr3_aa: CASSLGSGNTQYF
j_call: TRBJ1-1; d_call: NA; v_call: TRBV18; clone_size: NA; cdr3_nt: TGTGCCAGCTCACCAGGACGGCTCAGGGGCAACACTGAAGCTTTCTTT; cdr3_aa: CASSPGRLRGNTEAFF
j_call: TRBJ1-4; d_call: NA; v_call: TRBV5-5; clone_size: NA; cdr3_nt: TGTGCCAGCAGCTTGGTAGGGAACCAAGGGGTATATAATGAAAAACTGTTTTTT; cdr3_aa: CASSLVGNQGVYNEKLFF
j_call: TRBJ2-2; d_call: TRBD1; v_call: TRBV11-1; clone_size: NA; cdr3_nt: TGTGCCAGCAGCTTACCACAGGGGGCGAACACCGGGGAGCTGTTTTTT; cdr3_aa: CASSLPQGANTGELFF
j_call: TRBJ2-7; d_call: TRBD2; v_call: TRBV7-2; clone_size: NA; cdr3_nt: TGTGCCAGCAGCTCTCCGACTAGCGCCGAGCAGTACTTC; cdr3_aa: CASSSPTSAEQYF
j_call: TRBJ2-2; d_call: NA; v_call: TRBV30; clone_size: few; cdr3_nt: TGTGCCTGGATCTCTCAGCCCGGGGAGCTGTTTTTT; cdr3_aa: CAWISQPGELFF
j_call: TRBJ2-3; d_call: NA; v_call: TRBV19; clone_size: NA; cdr3_nt: TGTGCCAGCAAGCCGGGCCGAACCACAGATACGCAGTATTTT; cdr3_aa: CASKPGRTTDTQYF
j_call: TRBJ2-7; d_call: NA; v_call: TRBV21-1; clone_size: NA; cdr3_nt: TGTGCCAGCAGCAGCCGCGACGTAGCCTACGAGCAGTACTTC; cdr3_aa: CASSSRDVAYEQYF
j_call: TRBJ2-7; d_call: TRBD1; v_call: TRBV6-1; clone_size: NA; cdr3_nt: TGTGCCAGCAGTGAAAGTTTAACCGGGACAGGGGGCCGCGAGCAGTACTTC; cdr3_aa: CASSESLTGTGGREQYF
j_call: TRBJ2-3; d_call: NA; v_call: TRBV6-1; clone_size: NA; cdr3_nt: TGTGCCAGCAGTGAAAGGAGGGGGACGAGAGATACGCAGTATTTT; cdr3_aa: CASSERRGTRDTQYF
j_call: TRBJ1-2; d_call: TRBD1; v_call: TRBV2; clone_size: NA; cdr3_nt: TGTGCCAGCACCCAGGAGACAGGGAACTATGGCTACACCTTC; cdr3_aa: CASTQETGNYGYTF
j_call: TRBJ1-4; d_call: NA; v_call: TRBV13; clone_size: NA; cdr3_nt: TGTGCCAGCAGCTTAGGGAGTTTAACAACTAATGAAAAACTGTTTTTT; cdr3_aa: CASSLGSLTTNEKLFF
j_call: TRBJ1-2; d_call: NA; v_call: TRBV15; clone_size: NA; cdr3_nt: TGTGCCACCAGCAGAGTGGGGCTGGGCTACACCTTC; cdr3_aa: CATSRVGLGYTF
j_call: TRBJ2-5; d_call: NA; v_call: TRBV6-5; clone_size: NA; cdr3_nt: TGTGCCAGCACCTCAGTCCCGTACGAGACCCAGTACTTC; cdr3_aa: CASTSVPYETQYF
j_call: TRBJ2-1; d_call: TRBD2; v_call: TRBV7-2; clone_size: NA; cdr3_nt: TGTGCCAGCAGGACAGCGGGGGGAGGGAATGAGCAGTTCTTC; cdr3_aa: CASRTAGGGNEQFF
j_call: TRBJ2-7; d_call: NA; v_call: TRBV4-1; clone_size: NA; cdr3_nt: TGCGCCAGCAGCCAAGGCGAGGGCCGGGGACCCTACGAGCAGTACTTC; cdr3_aa: CASSQGEGRGPYEQYF
j_call: TRBJ2-2; d_call: NA; v_call: TRBV30; clone_size: NA; cdr3_nt: TGTGCCTGGAGTGTAGATGGGAGGCCCACCGGGGAGCTGTTTTTT; cdr3_aa: CAWSVDGRPTGELFF
j_call: TRBJ2-7; d_call: TRBD2; v_call: TRBV30; clone_size: NA; cdr3_nt: TGTGCCTGGAGCCCCGGTAGACTAGCGGCTTCCTACGAGCAGTACTTC; cdr3_aa: CAWSPGRLAASYEQYF
j_call: TRBJ1-2; d_call: TRBD1; v_call: TRBV6-1; clone_size: NA; cdr3_nt: TGTGCCAGCAGGGCCCCGGGACAGAGCGACTATGGCTACACCTTC; cdr3_aa: CASRAPGQSDYGYTF
j_call: TRBJ2-4; d_call: NA; v_call: TRBV6-5; clone_size: NA; cdr3_nt: TGTGCCAGCAGTTACCTATCCTCCGGGGCCAAAAACATTCAGTACTTC; cdr3_aa: CASSYLSSGAKNIQYF
j_call: TRBJ1-2; d_call: NA; v_call: TRBV6-5; clone_size: NA; cdr3_nt: TGTGCCAGCAGTACCGCAAACTTACAGGGCAGGTACACCTTC; cdr3_aa: CASSTANLQGRYTF
j_call: TRBJ1-4; d_call: NA; v_call: TRBV6-1; clone_size: NA; cdr3_nt: TGTGCCAGCAGAGCGACAGAAACTAATGAAAAACTGTTTTTT; cdr3_aa: CASRATETNEKLFF
j_call: TRBJ2-2; d_call: NA; v_call: TRBV6-5; clone_size: NA; cdr3_nt: TGTGCCAGCAGTTTACGAAAAAACGGGGAGCTGTTTTTT; cdr3_aa: CASSLRKNGELFF
j_call: TRBJ1-5; d_call: TRBD1; v_call: TRBV6-5; clone_size: NA; cdr3_nt: TGTGCCAGCAGGGGGACAGGGGGAGGGAATCAGCCCCAGCATTTT; cdr3_aa: CASRGTGGGNQPQHF